This T cell receptor beta chain was identified in a study of T-cell memory formation after mild COVID-19. About the research overall: Among the donors, TCR clusters were largely specific to each donor.

Comments on this clonotype: What it binds is not known.

Study-level findings and limits: Most CD4+ clones that shrank were in CM and EM, while CD8+ ones turned up in EMRA. In second-wave clones peaking day 37, SARS-CoV-2 specificity remained unconfirmed.

TCRdb processed the 5' RACE reads anew with MiXCR; each CDR3 protein has one entry. The data contain 350,000 to 400,000 distinct CDR3 sequences, approximately 15% of them singletons. Source material: PBMCs or a T cell subset sorted from them (not recorded which). This clonotype originated in a man aged 18 to 29 who had mild COVID-19 (a few samples of this study predate the infection). Cell type and time point are not known.

CDR3 coding DNA: TGCGCCAGCGGTGGGGGGAATGAGCAGTTCTTC. It specifies CASGGGNEQFF. The chain carries TRBV4-1 and TRBJ2-1; D is perhaps TRBD2 (6 bases). Germline values: CDR1 MGHRA, CDR2 YSYEKL. The V gene lost 8 bases and the J gene lost 7 bases, with 9 bases spanning the gap. The CDR3 runs to 11 residues.